The next 8 T cell receptor beta chains were all read from a single sample in a study of identical twins. TCRdb redid the calling of the 5' RACE reads with MiXCR, one entry per CDR3 protein. Of 600,000 to 700,000 distinct CDR3 sequences in the sample, 21% were seen once. These data were likewise used in another study, on T cells expressing NK-cell markers.

The sequenced material came from PBMCs. These receptor sequences come from a woman under 30 in good health.

The J gene is TRBJ1-2, the V gene TRBV6-1; D not certain. Germline V CDR1 and CDR2: MNHNS, SASEGT. Trimming removed 6 bases from V and 4 bases from J, with 15 bases in between. CDR3 length: 14 amino acids. Here the CDR3 reads CASSQGWGGYGYTF. The DNA for the CDR3 is TGTGCCAGCAGCCAAGGGTGGGGTGGCTATGGCTACACCTTC.

This sequence joins TRBV5-1 and TRBJ2-7, with 8 bases lining up with TRBD1. CDR3 length equals 14 residues. Germline V CDR1 and CDR2: SGHRS, YFSETQ. J was trimmed by 7 bases and V by 2 bases; bases with no gene match: 8. This CDR3 reads CASSFDRGSSEQYF. Written as DNA, the CDR3 is TGCGCCAGCAGCTTTGACAGGGGTTCTTCGGAGCAGTACTTC.

This clonotype was seen more than once but under ten times. The genes are TRBV6-1 and TRBJ2-5, with 7 bases identical to TRBD2. Trimming at V came to 8 bases and at J to 5 bases, leaving 8 bases not matched to a gene. The CDR3 has 13 amino acids. Germline-derived CDR1 and CDR2 are MNHNS and SASEGT. CDR3 sequence (DNA): TGTGCCAGCCTTAGGACTAGGGGCGAGACCCAGTACTTC. As protein: CASLRTRGETQYF.

This sequence joins TRBV27 and TRBJ2-7, with unresolved D. The V gene lost 6 bases and the J gene lost 3 bases, with 12 bases spanning the gap. This CDR3 has 13 residues. The germline CDR1 and CDR2 sequences are MNHEY and SMNVEV (reference sequence). The CDR3 coding sequence is TGTGCCAGCAGGGGTTTGGGTATCTACGAGCAGTACTTC. Its protein product is CASRGLGIYEQYF.

This clonotype was seen only a few times. The chain has TRBV29-1 and TRBJ2-7; D is perhaps TRBD2 (6 bases). Germline CDR1 is SQVTM and CDR2 is ANQGSEA. The CDR3 length is 14 residues. The V and J ends lost 3 bases and 1 base respectively, with 13 bases between them. The CDR3 DNA sequence: TGCAGCGTTGATAGCGGAGGGACGTCCTACGAGCAGTACTTC. It is translated as CSVDSGGTSYEQYF.

The table lists this clonotype with many counts. The chain joins TRBV20-1 to TRBJ2-7, with D perhaps matching TRBD1 (6 bases). There are 12 residues in the CDR3. CDR1 DFQATT and CDR2 SNEGSKA come from the germline V gene (reference sequence). V was trimmed by 4 bases and J by 11 bases, leaving 18 bases between them. CDR3 in amino acids: CSATQQGYVEYF. The CDR3 DNA reads TGCAGTGCTACCCAACAGGGTTATGTCGAGTACTTC.

The chain uses TRBV5-5 and TRBJ2-1; D is ambiguous. This CDR3 is built from 14 residues. Trimming pared 3 bases from V and 8 bases from J, leaving 15 bases between. Germline values: CDR1 SGHKS, CDR2 YYEKEE (reference sequence). The chain's CDR3 is CASSSQLRRDEQFF. The CDR3 DNA sequence: TGTGCCAGCAGCTCTCAACTCCGTCGTGATGAGCAGTTCTTC. The full variable domain, its missing parts supplied by reference TRBV5-5 and TRBJ2-1, is DAGVTQSPTHLIKTRGQQVTLRCSPISGHKSVSWYQQVLGQGPQFIFQYYEKEERGRGNFPDRFSARQFPNYSSELNVNALLLGDSALYLCASSSQLRRDEQFFGPGTRLTVL.

This clonotype came up a few times. The V and J genes are TRBV5-1 and TRBJ2-3; no firm D call. Germline CDR1 reads SGHRS; CDR2 reads YFSETQ. Trimming shortened V by 2 bases and J by 2 bases, and 9 bases separated the two germline ends. This CDR3 is built from 14 residues. CDR3 sequence (DNA): TGCGCCAGCAGCTTTGGAGACAACACAGATACGCAGTATTTT. Translation: CASSFGDNTDTQYF.